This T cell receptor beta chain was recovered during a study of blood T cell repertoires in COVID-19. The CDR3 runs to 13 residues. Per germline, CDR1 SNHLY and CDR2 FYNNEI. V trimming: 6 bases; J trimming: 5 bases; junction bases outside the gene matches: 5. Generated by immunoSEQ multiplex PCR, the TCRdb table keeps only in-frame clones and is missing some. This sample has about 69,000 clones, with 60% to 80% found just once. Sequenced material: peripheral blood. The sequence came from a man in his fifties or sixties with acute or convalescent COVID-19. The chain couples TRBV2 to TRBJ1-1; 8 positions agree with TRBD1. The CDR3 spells CASSQTGVTEAFF. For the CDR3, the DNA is TGTGCCAGCAGCCAGACAGGGGTTACTGAAGCTTTCTTT.